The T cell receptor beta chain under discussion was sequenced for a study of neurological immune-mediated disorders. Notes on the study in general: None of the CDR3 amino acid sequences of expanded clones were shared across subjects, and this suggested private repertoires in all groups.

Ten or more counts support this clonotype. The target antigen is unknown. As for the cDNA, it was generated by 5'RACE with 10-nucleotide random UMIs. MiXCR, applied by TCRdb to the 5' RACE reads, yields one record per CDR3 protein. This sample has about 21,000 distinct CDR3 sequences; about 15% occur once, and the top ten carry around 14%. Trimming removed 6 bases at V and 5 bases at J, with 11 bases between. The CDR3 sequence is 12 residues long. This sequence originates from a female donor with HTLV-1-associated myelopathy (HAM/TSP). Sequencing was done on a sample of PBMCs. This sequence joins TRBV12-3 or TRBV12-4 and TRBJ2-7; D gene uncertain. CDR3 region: CASRRDSNEQYF. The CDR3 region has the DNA TGTGCCAGCAGAAGGGATAGTAACGAGCAGTACTTC.